This paragraph reports one T cell receptor (beta chain). V was shortened by 5 bases and J by 7 bases, with 24 bases between the two germline ends. CDR1 and CDR2 from the germline V gene are SQVTM and ANQGSEA. The CDR3 is made up of 15 amino acids. Time point meaning: newly diagnosed GD, antithyroid drugs for less than 3 months. Making the TCR library involved RNA that had been extracted from PBMCs. This sample stems from a study of regulatory T cells in long-lasting Graves disease. TCR beta libraries were built with iRepertoire HTBI primers and Arm-PCR of CDR3 regions. TCRdb analysed the multiplex PCR reads with MiXCR anew, one entry per CDR3 protein. This sample has 450,000 to 500,000 distinct CDR3 sequences, with under 20% found just once. These data are also associated with another study on T cells in Graves' hyperthyroidism and ophthalmopathy.

The TCR originated in a middle-aged man with Graves disease. The chain uses TRBV29-1 and TRBJ2-7; no firm D call. This material consisted of peripheral blood mononuclear cells (PBMCs), taken at new diagnosis, from a patient treated with antithyroid drugs. CDR3 sequence (DNA): TGCAGCGTTTCGCCTTCCCATGGATCCCCCTCGGAGCAGTACTTC. It codes for CSVSPSHGSPSEQYF.